Below are 23 T cell receptor beta chains sequenced from a single sample in a study of T cells in Graves' hyperthyroidism and ophthalmopathy. The CDR3 regions of TCR beta were amplified from RNA transcripts. The HTBI primer set served for first-round RT-PCR of the TCR CDR3. From the multiplex PCR reads, TCRdb called clonotypes with MiXCR, one entry per CDR3 protein. The sample yields approximately 480,000 distinct CDR3 sequences, less than 25% seen once. Sequencing was performed on blood. These receptors came from a man aged 18 to 30 with Graves' hyperthyroidism.

This clonotype has more than one count but fewer than ten. The chain uses TRBV11-3 and TRBJ2-5; D unclear. Trimming pared 3 bases from V and 3 bases from J, leaving 14 bases between. The CDR3 has 15 amino acids. CDR1 SGHNT and CDR2 YENEEA come from the germline V gene. CDR3 DNA sequence: TGTGCCAGCAGCTTGGTCCTCGCCCAAGAAGAGACCCAGTACTTC. Encoded protein: CASSLVLAQEETQYF.

This clonotype was counted ten times or more. A read error may account for a junction end that differs from germline. The V call is TRBV6-1, the J call TRBJ1-1; no clear D. This CDR3 is built from 12 residues. Per germline, CDR1 MNHNS and CDR2 SASEGT. The CDR3 region has the DNA TGTGCCAGCATAATCATGAACACTGATGCTTTCTTT. Amino acids: CASIIMNTDAFF.

This chain connects TRBV18 to TRBJ1-3; D not certain. Trimming stripped 6 bases from V and 0 bases from J, with 9 bases between. The CDR3 covers 14 residues. CDR1 and CDR2 from the germline V gene are KGHSH and LQKENI. The CDR3 DNA is TGTGCCAGCTCGACTGCGGGCTCTGGAAACACCATATATTTT. Protein product: CASSTAGSGNTIYF.

Ten or more counts support this clonotype. The rearrangement joins TRBV5-1 to TRBJ1-1; 7 positions agree with TRBD1. The CDR3 consists of 14 residues. CDR1 and CDR2 from the germline V gene are SGHRS and YFSETQ. V shed 2 bases, J shed 1 base, and the junction held 2 bases outside the gene matches. The CDR3 DNA reads TGCGCCAGCAGCTTCGACAGGGCGAACACTGAAGCTTTCTTT. It is translated as CASSFDRANTEAFF.

This clonotype was observed many times. A much larger clonotype is one base distant, so this may be a read error. V is TRBV12-3 or TRBV12-4 and J is TRBJ1-1; D remains unclear. The CDR3 contains 13 residues. This CDR3 is CAGSLAGRKEAFF. The CDR3 DNA follows: TGTGCCGGCAGTTTAGCGGGGAGAAAAGAAGCTTTCTTT.

At least ten counts were recorded for this clonotype. This chain joins TRBV6-2 or TRBV6-3 and TRBJ1-2; D ambiguous. V was cut by 5 bases and J by 4 bases, with 11 bases left in between. The CDR3 is 13 amino acids. In germline, CDR1 is MNHEY, CDR2 SVGEGT. The CDR3 DNA reads as TGTGCCAGCAGTATCTCTCTCAGCTATGGCTACACCTTC. Encoded protein: CASSISLSYGYTF.

This chain links TRBV27 with TRBJ2-7, with D maybe TRBD2 (6 bases). Germline V CDR1 and CDR2: MNHEY, SMNVEV (reference sequence). This CDR3 is 17 amino acids long. Deletions cut 2 bases from V and 2 bases from J, with 19 bases between. CDR3 DNA sequence: TGTGCCAGCAGTTTACTTCCCACGGGTGGCGGGGCCTACGAGCAGTACTTC. This encodes CASSLLPTGGGAYEQYF.

At least ten counts were recorded for this clonotype. The chain joins TRBV12-3 or TRBV12-4 to TRBJ2-5; D is undetermined. The CDR3 is made up of 12 amino acids. V was shortened by 1 base and J by 5 bases, with 5 bases between the two germline ends. The CDR3 here is CASSLGWETQYF. In nucleotides, the CDR3 is TGTGCCAGCAGTTTAGGATGGGAGACCCAGTACTTC.

This clonotype was observed at least ten times. The chain recombines TRBV6-1 with TRBJ1-5; D remains ambiguous. CDR3 length: 16 residues. Germline V gene lookup returns CDR1 MNHNS and CDR2 SASEGT. Trimming removed 2 bases from V and 2 bases from J, with 13 bases in between. CDR3 amino acids: CASSEWLGQGNQPQHF. The CDR3 DNA sequence: TGTGCCAGCAGTGAATGGTTAGGGCAGGGCAATCAGCCCCAGCATTTT.

V gene TRBV9 combines with J gene TRBJ1-6, with D perhaps matching TRBD1 (6 bases). The V gene lost 4 bases and the J gene lost 6 bases, with 11 bases spanning the gap. Germline-derived CDR1 and CDR2 are SGDLS and YYNGEE. There are 14 residues in the CDR3. The CDR3 region has the DNA TGTGCCAGCAGCCGACAGGCCTTTAATTCACCCCTCCACTTT. Translated, it gives CASSRQAFNSPLHF.

This clonotype came up a few times. The chain links TRBV4-1 to TRBJ1-1; D gene unclear. This CDR3 region has 13 residues. Germline V CDR1 and CDR2: MGHRA, YSYEKL. The ends were cut back, 4 bases at V and 5 bases at J, with 11 bases in the middle. CDR3 protein: CASSPSGVTEAFF. The DNA of the CDR3 is TGCGCCAGCAGCCCTAGCGGGGTTACTGAAGCTTTCTTT.

With regard to this clonotype: The junction departs from the called germline gene at one end, perhaps through a read error. The chain uses TRBV6-1 and TRBJ1-2; no firm D call. This CDR3 spans 14 amino acids. Per the germline V gene, CDR1 is MNHNS and CDR2 is SASEGT. The CDR3 DNA reads as TGTGCCATCAGTGAACCGCCACCCAAGTTGGTACACACCTTC. This sequence encodes CAISEPPPKLVHTF.

Of note for this clonotype: Possible read error: a much larger clone is one base away. This rearrangement joins TRBV27 to TRBJ2-7; 9 positions match TRBD1. The CDR3 sequence is 16 residues long. In germline, CDR1 is MNHEY, CDR2 SMNVEV (reference sequence). The DNA of the CDR3 is TGTGCCAGGCCCCACAGGGGGCAGGAACCCTCCTACAAGCAGTACTTC. Translating it yields CARPHRGQEPSYKQYF.

V usage is TRBV27 and J usage is TRBJ1-2, with 8 bases aligning to TRBD1. The CDR3 spans 15 residues. Germline CDR1 reads MNHEY; CDR2 reads SMNVEV (reference sequence). Unmatched junction bases numbered 7, after V lost 3 bases and J lost 4 bases. This chain's CDR3 is CASSFGRQGSYGYTF. CDR3 bases: TGTGCCAGCAGTTTCGGAAGACAGGGGTCCTATGGCTACACCTTC.

This clonotype was seen many times. V and J are TRBV7-3 and TRBJ2-7; D not certain. V was pared by 2 bases and J by 6 bases, with 17 bases between. The CDR3 is 15 residues long. CDR1 is SGHTA, CDR2 FQGTGA, per germline. The CDR3 loop reads CASSLAGPLTGEQYF. The CDR3 DNA is TGTGCCAGCAGCTTAGCCGGGCCATTAACCGGCGAGCAGTACTTC. Looking up the rest from reference TRBV7-3 and TRBJ2-7 gives the full variable domain: GAGVSQTPSNKVTEKGKYVELRCDPISGHTALYWYRQSLGQGPEFLIYFQGTGAADDSGLPNDRFFAVRPEGSVSTLKIQRTERGDSAVYLCASSLAGPLTGEQYFGPGTRLTVT.

A few counts support this clonotype. J is TRBJ2-7 and V is TRBV4-2; tentative D call: TRBD1 (6 bases). Germline V gives CDR1 LGHNA, CDR2 YNFKEQ. The CDR3 has 19 amino acids. Trimming took off 3 bases at V and 2 bases at J, with 26 bases between the two ends. The CDR3 DNA follows: TGTGCCAGCAGCCATCTAGTTTCATCCGGGACAAACATGACCTACGAGCAGTACTTC. This sequence encodes CASSHLVSSGTNMTYEQYF.

This clonotype was observed many times. The chain has TRBV25-1 and TRBJ1-5, with 11 bases that match TRBD1. J was trimmed by 0 bases and V by 7 bases; bases with no gene match: 17. Germline V gene lookup returns CDR1 MGHDK and CDR2 SYGVNS. The CDR3 sequence is 20 residues long. The CDR3, as DNA: TGTGCCAGCACCAACGCCCCCTGGACAGGGGGCCGGTATAGCAATCAGCCCCAGCATTTT. This encodes CASTNAPWTGGRYSNQPQHF.

This clonotype was counted at least ten times. The chain joins TRBV7-9 to TRBJ2-7, with D uncertain. Germline V gene data show CDR1 as SEHNR and CDR2 as FQNEAQ (reference sequence). The CDR3 is 14 residues long. V was pared by 1 base and J by 2 bases, with 9 bases between. As DNA, the CDR3 is TGTGCCAGCAGCTTAGTAGGAGACCCCTACGAGCAGTACTTC. Translating gives CASSLVGDPYEQYF. The full variable domain, completed using reference TRBV7-9 and TRBJ2-7, is DTGVSQNPRHKITKRGQNVTFRCDPISEHNRLYWYRQTLGQGPEFLTYFQNEAQLEKSRLLSDRFSAERPKGSFSTLEIQRTEQGDSAMYLCASSLVGDPYEQYFGPGTRLTVT.

This clonotype has at least ten counts. This sequence joins TRBV6-1 and TRBJ2-7; D perhaps matches TRBD2 (6 bases). V lost 9 bases to trimming and J lost 6 bases, with 15 bases between them. The CDR3 is made up of 12 amino acids. Germline lookup yields CDR1 MNHNS and CDR2 SASEGT. The CDR3 nucleotides are TGTGCCAGTCGCGGGACCCCTCTCGAGCAGTACTTC. Amino acid sequence: CASRGTPLEQYF.

This clonotype was recorded many times. This chain uses TRBV6-5 with TRBJ2-7; TRBD1 is a possible D gene (6 bases). This CDR3 has 16 amino acids. The V end lost 2 bases, the J end lost 2 bases, and 16 bases lay between the germline ends. Germline CDR1 MNHEY, CDR2 SVGAGI. The CDR3 region is CASSYGAGDITYEQYF. CDR3 coding DNA: TGTGCCAGCAGTTACGGGGCCGGGGACATAACCTACGAGCAGTACTTC.

This clonotype has ten or more counts. The chain couples TRBV20-1 to TRBJ2-2; D is ambiguous. This CDR3 contains 15 residues. V lost 0 bases to trimming and J lost 4 bases, with 12 bases between them. From germline, CDR1 is DFQATT and CDR2 SNEGSKA (reference sequence). The DNA of the CDR3 is TGCAGTGCTAGAGAAGCCCGGTCCATCACCGGGGAGCTGTTTTTT. It encodes CSAREARSITGELFF.

This clonotype was counted many times. The chain combines TRBV27 with TRBJ2-7; no firm D call. CDR1 and CDR2 (germline): MNHEY, SMNVEV (reference sequence). The CDR3 sequence is 14 residues long. V shed 5 bases and J shed 3 bases, with 14 bases lying between them. In DNA, the CDR3 is TGTGCCAGCAGTAGGGATCCGTCCTTCTACGAGCAGTACTTC. Protein sequence: CASSRDPSFYEQYF.

The rearrangement uses TRBV7-8 and TRBJ2-4, with 8 nucleotides matching TRBD1. After removal of 2 bases from V and 7 bases from J, the junction contained 4 bases not matched to a gene. Per germline, CDR1 SGHVS and CDR2 FQNEAQ. There are 14 residues in the CDR3. CDR3 nucleotides: TGTGCCAGCAGCTTAAGTACAGGGGGGAACATTCAGTACTTC. Encoded protein: CASSLSTGGNIQYF. Supplemented by reference TRBV7-8 and TRBJ2-4, the full variable domain reads GAGVSQSPRYKVAKRGQDVALRCDPISGHVSLFWYQQALGQGPEFLTYFQNEAQLDKSGLPSDRFFAERPEGSVSTLKIQRTQQEDSAVYLCASSLSTGGNIQYFGAGTRLSVL.